The present entry profiles one T cell receptor beta chain with its context. Splitting of CD4+ cells produced CD45RA+ naive and CD45RA-negative memory subsets. Libraries were prepared by immunoSEQ multiplex PCR; TCRdb keeps only in-frame clonotypes and omits some of them. This table has 2 million to 2.5 million clones, roughly 93% appearing once. The data stem from a study of shared clonotypes between healthy human individuals. The germline V gene encodes CDR1 SNHLY and CDR2 FYNNEI. The CDR3 has 14 residues. Germline trimming cut 5 bases from V and 4 bases from J; bases unmatched to any gene: 4. The sequence derives from a young man in good health. Some clones in this sample may be carry-over from other donors' samples. Sequencing was carried out using naive CD4+ T cells from PBMCs. The subset is: CD45RA+ positively selected. This chain connects TRBV2 to TRBJ2-1; 8 bases match TRBD2. The CDR3 DNA is TGTGCCAGCAGTAGCGGGAGCCCGTACAATGAGCAGTTCTTC. It specifies CASSSGSPYNEQFF.